What follows are 14 T cell receptor beta chains derived from one specimen sequenced in a study of blood T cell repertoires in COVID-19. The assay was immunoSEQ multiplex PCR, and TCRdb's table has in-frame clones only and misses some. The sample contains 300,000 or so clones, roughly 87% of which appear only once. The sequencing input was PBMCs or T cells enriched from blood (not recorded which). The receptors here all came from a woman in her twenties or thirties who had recovered from COVID-19.

This clone was found once. The chain recombines TRBV10-1 with TRBJ2-1; TRBD2 matches at 12 bases. V was clipped by 4 bases and J by 1 base; unmatched bases: 5. Looked up from germline, CDR1 is WNHNN and CDR2 is SYGVQD (reference sequence). This CDR3 is built from 17 residues. The CDR3 protein is CASSGPSGGASYNEQFF. CDR3 bases: TGCGCCAGCAGTGGACCTAGCGGGGGGGCATCCTACAATGAGCAGTTCTTC.

This chain joins TRBV29-1 and TRBJ1-2; TRBD1 is a possible D gene (5 bases). The CDR3 runs 16 residues. Germline V gene lookup returns CDR1 SQVTM and CDR2 ANQGSEA. Trimming removed 4 bases from V and 4 bases from J, with 22 bases in between. CDR3: CSVVVGGGQGGYGYTF. Here the CDR3 DNA reads TGCAGCGTTGTTGTGGGAGGAGGGCAGGGCGGCTATGGCTACACCTTC.

The rearrangement links TRBV6-4 to TRBJ1-2, with no clear D. The CDR3 is made up of 15 amino acids. In germline, CDR1 is MRHNA, CDR2 SNTAGT. The V gene lost 5 bases and the J gene lost 4 bases, with 17 bases spanning the gap. CDR3 residues: CASSPGRSSIYGYTF. CDR3 nucleotide sequence: TGTGCCAGCAGTCCCGGCCGGAGTTCCATCTATGGCTACACCTTC.

The gene calls are TRBV6-5 and TRBJ1-5; 7 positions agree with TRBD1. The CDR3 loop spans 15 amino acids. Germline V gene sequence: CDR1 MNHEY, CDR2 SVGAGI. V lost 8 bases to trimming and J lost 4 bases; unmatched junction nucleotides: 11. CDR3 coding DNA: TGTGCCAGCTCAAAGGGGGCGGGAGGTAATCAGCCCCAGCATTTT. This gives the protein CASSKGAGGNQPQHF.

The chain has TRBV3-1 (or the pseudogene TRBV3-2) and TRBJ1-2, with unresolved D. CDR1 LGHDT and CDR2 YNNKEL come from the germline V gene (reference sequence). V was trimmed by 0 bases and J by 10 bases, leaving 18 bases between them. CDR3 size: 15 residues. DNA for the CDR3: TGTGCCAGCAGCCAAGATGGCTGGGCCCCCTCCGTCTACACCTTC. This translates into CASSQDGWAPSVYTF.

The chain joins TRBV7-8 to TRBJ1-2; D uncertain. Trimming took 5 bases from V and 1 from J, leaving 14 bases between them. Germline V gives CDR1 SGHVS, CDR2 FQNEAQ. The CDR3 has 15 residues. CDR3 protein: CASSTTRGDNYGYTF. CDR3 nucleotide sequence: TGTGCCAGCAGCACAACCCGGGGAGATAACTATGGCTACACCTTC.

CDR3 sequence (DNA): TGTGCCAGCAGCCAATATTTCGGGCCGGGGGTGACCTACGAGCAGTACTTC. This codes for CASSQYFGPGVTYEQYF. V usage is TRBV14 and J usage is TRBJ2-7; D perhaps matches TRBD2 (6 bases). The ends were cut back, 2 bases at V and 2 bases at J, with 19 bases in the middle. Germline-derived CDR1 and CDR2 are SGHDN and FVKESK. This CDR3 spans 17 amino acids.

This clone was counted ten times or more. V and J are TRBV2 and TRBJ1-2; D uncertain. V dropped 6 bases and J dropped 4 bases, with 15 bases sitting between them. The CDR3 contains 14 residues. Per germline, CDR1 SNHLY and CDR2 FYNNEI. This CDR3 reads CASSPGIEGYGYTF. The CDR3 region has the DNA TGTGCCAGCAGCCCCGGGATCGAAGGCTATGGCTACACCTTC.

The V gene is TRBV3-1 (or the pseudogene TRBV3-2), the J gene TRBJ1-2; D is unresolved. V was clipped by 4 bases and J by 2 bases, with 8 bases between them. The CDR3 is made up of 13 amino acids. Germline CDR1 LGHDT, CDR2 YNNKEL (reference sequence). CDR3 sequence reads: CASSPRGNYGYTF. CDR3 bases: TGTGCCAGCAGCCCCCGTGGCAACTATGGCTACACCTTC.

The chain combines TRBV11-3 with TRBJ2-2; 7 nucleotides match TRBD1. The CDR3 totals 16 residues. Germline trimming cut 5 bases from V and 0 bases from J; bases unmatched to any gene: 6. The germline V gene has CDR1 SGHNT and CDR2 YENEEA. The CDR3 coding sequence is TGTGCCAGCAGCCCACGGACAGGCGCGAACACCGGGGAGCTGTTTTTT. It yields the protein CASSPRTGANTGELFF.

The chain joins TRBV7-9 to TRBJ1-2, with unresolved D. The CDR3 spans 12 residues. V lost 1 base, J lost 7 bases, and 7 bases lay in between. Looked up from germline, CDR1 is SEHNR and CDR2 is FQNEAQ (reference sequence). The CDR3: CASSLGAFGYTF. DNA of the CDR3: TGTGCCAGCAGCTTAGGAGCATTTGGCTACACCTTC.

This clone was recorded once. J is TRBJ1-6 and V is TRBV4-3; 7 bases map to TRBD1. CDR3 length equals 16 residues. J was trimmed by 5 bases and V by 0 bases; bases with no gene match: 4. From germline, CDR1 is LGHNA and CDR2 YSLEER. The CDR3 loop reads CASSQDDRADNSPLHF. In DNA form, the CDR3 reads TGCGCCAGCAGCCAAGATGACAGGGCGGATAATTCACCCCTCCACTTT.

This chain uses TRBV7-2 with TRBJ1-6; 12 bases are shared with TRBD1. The CDR3 consists of 15 residues. The V gene end was trimmed by 5 bases and the J gene end by 15 bases; junction bases not matched to a gene: 11. Germline V gene data show CDR1 as SGHTA and CDR2 as FQGNSA. This CDR3 is CASSPSPGTGGGLHF. The CDR3 DNA is TGTGCCAGCAGCCCTAGTCCCGGGACAGGGGGCGGCCTCCACTTT.

The J gene is TRBJ2-7, the V gene TRBV19, with 9 nucleotides matching TRBD1. CDR1 is LNHDA, CDR2 SQIVND, per germline (reference sequence). The CDR3 runs to 15 residues. After removal of 5 bases from V and 0 bases from J, the junction contained 5 bases not matched to a gene. The CDR3 DNA reads as TGTGCCAGTAGTCCAGGGACAGGGTTCTCCTACGAGCAGTACTTC. This codes for CASSPGTGFSYEQYF. The whole variable domain, remainder taken from reference TRBV19 and TRBJ2-7, is DGGITQSPKYLFRKEGQNVTLSCEQNLNHDAMYWYRQDPGQGLRLIYYSQIVNDFQKGDIAEGYSVSREKKESFPLTVTSAQKNPTAFYLCASSPGTGFSYEQYFGPGTRLTVT.